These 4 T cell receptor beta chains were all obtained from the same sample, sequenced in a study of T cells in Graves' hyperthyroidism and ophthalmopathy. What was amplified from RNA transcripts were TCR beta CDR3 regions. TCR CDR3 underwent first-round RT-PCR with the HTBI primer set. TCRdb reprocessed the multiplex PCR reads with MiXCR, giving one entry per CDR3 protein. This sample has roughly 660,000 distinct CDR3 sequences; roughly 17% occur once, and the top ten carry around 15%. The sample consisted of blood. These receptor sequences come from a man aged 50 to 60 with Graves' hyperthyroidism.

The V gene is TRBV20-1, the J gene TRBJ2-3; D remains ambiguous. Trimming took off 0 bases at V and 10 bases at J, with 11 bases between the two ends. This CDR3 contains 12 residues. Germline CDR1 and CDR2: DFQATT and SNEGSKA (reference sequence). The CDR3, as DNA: TGCAGTGCTAGAGATCCAGCTGTTTCGCAGTATTTT. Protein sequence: CSARDPAVSQYF.

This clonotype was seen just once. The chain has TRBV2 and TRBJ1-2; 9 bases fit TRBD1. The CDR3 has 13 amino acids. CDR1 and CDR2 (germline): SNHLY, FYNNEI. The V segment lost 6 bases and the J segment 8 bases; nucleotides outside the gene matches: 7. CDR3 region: CASRLQGANGYTF. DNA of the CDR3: TGTGCCAGCAGGTTACAGGGGGCGAACGGCTACACCTTC.

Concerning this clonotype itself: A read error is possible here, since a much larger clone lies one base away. CDR3 bases: TGTGCCAGCAGCGTAGAACTAGCGGGAGGGCACGAGCAGTACTTC. Translating it yields CASSVELAGGHEQYF. V and J are TRBV9 and TRBJ2-7; 13 nucleotides agree with TRBD2. The CDR3 is 15 amino acids. The germline CDR1 and CDR2 sequences are SGDLS and YYNGEE. The V gene end was trimmed by 0 bases and the J gene end by 5 bases; junction bases not matched to a gene: 2.

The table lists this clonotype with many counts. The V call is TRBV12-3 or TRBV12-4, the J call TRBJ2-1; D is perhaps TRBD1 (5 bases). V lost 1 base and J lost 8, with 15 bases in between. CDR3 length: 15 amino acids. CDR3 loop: CASSLGSGKADEQFF. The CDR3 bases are TGTGCCAGCAGTTTAGGATCAGGGAAAGCAGATGAGCAGTTCTTC.